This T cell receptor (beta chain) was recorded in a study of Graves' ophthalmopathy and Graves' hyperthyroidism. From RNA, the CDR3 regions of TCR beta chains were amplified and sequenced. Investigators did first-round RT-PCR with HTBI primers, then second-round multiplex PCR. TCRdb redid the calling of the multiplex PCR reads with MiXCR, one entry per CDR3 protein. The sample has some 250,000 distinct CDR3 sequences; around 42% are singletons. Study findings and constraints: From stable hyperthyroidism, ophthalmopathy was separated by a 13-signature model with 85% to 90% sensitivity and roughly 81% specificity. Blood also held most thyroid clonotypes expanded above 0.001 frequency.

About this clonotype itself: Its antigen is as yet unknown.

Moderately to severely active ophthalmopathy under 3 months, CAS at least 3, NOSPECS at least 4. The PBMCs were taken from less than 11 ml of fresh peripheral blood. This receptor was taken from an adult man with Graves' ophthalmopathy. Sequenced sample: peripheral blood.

The DNA for the CDR3 is TGTGCCAGCAGCGTAGGAGTGGAGGAGACCCAGTACTTC. Translation gives CASSVGVEETQYF. The chain is built from TRBV9 and TRBJ2-5, with D unclear. This CDR3 is 13 amino acids long. Looked up from germline, CDR1 is SGDLS and CDR2 is YYNGEE. Trimming shortened V by 0 bases and J by 5 bases, and 8 bases separated the two germline ends.